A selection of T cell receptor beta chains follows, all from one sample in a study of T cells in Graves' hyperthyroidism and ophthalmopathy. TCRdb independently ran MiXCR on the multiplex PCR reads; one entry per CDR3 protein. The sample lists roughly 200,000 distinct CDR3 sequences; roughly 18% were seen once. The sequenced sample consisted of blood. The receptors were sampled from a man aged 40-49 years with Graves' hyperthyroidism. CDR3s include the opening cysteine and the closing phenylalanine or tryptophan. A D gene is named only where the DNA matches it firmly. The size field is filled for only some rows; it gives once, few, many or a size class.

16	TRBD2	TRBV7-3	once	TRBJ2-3	CASSRLAGAATDTQYF	TGTGCCAGCAGCCGACTAGCGGGGGCCGCCACAGATACGCAGTATTTT
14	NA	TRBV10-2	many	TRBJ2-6	CASSALRGANVLTF	TGCGCCAGCAGTGCCCTTCGAGGGGCCAACGTCCTGACTTTC
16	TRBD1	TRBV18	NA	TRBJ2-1	CASSPRGTGFYNEQFF	TGTGCCAGCTCACCAAGGGGGACAGGGTTCTACAATGAGCAGTTCTTC
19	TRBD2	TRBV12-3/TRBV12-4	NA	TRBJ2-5	CASSPGRTSGSLVQETQYF	TGTGCCAGCAGCCCGGGCCGGACTAGCGGGAGTTTAGTCCAAGAGACCCAGTACTTC
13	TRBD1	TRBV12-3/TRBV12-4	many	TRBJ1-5	CASRDRNYQPQHF	TGTGCCAGCCGGGACAGGAATTATCAGCCCCAGCATTTT
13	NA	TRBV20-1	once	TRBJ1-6	CSASGQTNSPLHF	TGCAGTGCTAGTGGACAGACTAATTCACCCCTCCACTTT
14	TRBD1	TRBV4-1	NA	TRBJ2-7	CASSQSQGAYEQYF	TGCGCCAGCAGCCAATCCCAGGGGGCTTACGAGCAGTACTTC
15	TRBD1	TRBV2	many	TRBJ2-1	CASSEDRGIYNEQFF	TGTGCCAGCAGTGAAGACAGGGGAATATACAATGAGCAGTTCTTC
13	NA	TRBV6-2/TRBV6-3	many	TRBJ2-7	CASSQSLGGEQYF	TGTGCCAGCAGTCAGTCCCTCGGGGGCGAGCAGTACTTC
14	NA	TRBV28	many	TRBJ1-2	CASSSPAENYGYTF	TGTGCCAGCAGTTCACCCGCGGAGAACTATGGCTACACCTTC
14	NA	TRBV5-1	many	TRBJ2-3	CASSLAVRTDTQYF	TGCGCCAGCAGCTTGGCCGTCCGCACAGATACGCAGTATTTT
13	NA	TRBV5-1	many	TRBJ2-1	CASSYRDGDEQFF	TGCGCCAGCAGCTACAGGGACGGAGATGAGCAGTTCTTC
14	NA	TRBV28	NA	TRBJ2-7	CASSSRLEGSEQYF	TGTGCCAGCAGTTCAAGGTTGGAGGGGTCCGAGCAGTACTTC
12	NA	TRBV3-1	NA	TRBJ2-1	CASRWGDNEQFF	TGTGCCAGCAGATGGGGGGACAATGAGCAGTTCTTC
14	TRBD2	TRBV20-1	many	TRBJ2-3	CSAPSGGSTDTQYF	TGCAGTGCCCCTAGCGGGGGCTCCACAGATACGCAGTATTTT
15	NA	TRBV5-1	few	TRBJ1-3	CASSLGTDSGNTIYF	TGCGCCAGCAGCTTGGGGACAGACTCTGGAAACACCATATATTTT
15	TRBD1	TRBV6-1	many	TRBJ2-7	CASSDAGTGAHEQYF	TGTGCCAGCAGTGACGCCGGGACAGGGGCCCACGAGCAGTACTTC
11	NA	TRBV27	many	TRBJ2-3	CASRYTDTQYF	TGTGCCAGCAGATACACAGATACGCAGTATTTT
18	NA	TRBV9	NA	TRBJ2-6	CASSSLGTSYSGANVLTF	TGTGCCAGCAGCTCCCTAGGCACATCCTACTCTGGGGCCAACGTCCTGACTTTC
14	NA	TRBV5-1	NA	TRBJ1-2	CASSLGLRDYGYTF	TGCGCCAGCAGCTTGGGACTCAGGGACTATGGCTACACCTTC
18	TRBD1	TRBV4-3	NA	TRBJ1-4	CASSLTLRWDRGEEKLFF	TGCGCCAGCAGCCTAACCCTCCGGTGGGACAGGGGGGAAGAAAAACTGTTTTTT
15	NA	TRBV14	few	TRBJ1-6	CASSPDFDSNSPLHF	TGTGCCAGCAGCCCGGACTTTGATAGCAATTCACCCCTCCACTTT
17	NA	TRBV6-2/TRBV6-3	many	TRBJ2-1	CASSGQEVGKSYNEQFF	TGTGCCAGCAGTGGCCAAGAGGTGGGCAAAAGCTACAATGAGCAGTTCTTC
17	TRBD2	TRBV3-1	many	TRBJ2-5	CASSQVAGGVRHETQYF	TGTGCCAGCAGCCAAGTAGCGGGGGGCGTTCGGCACGAGACCCAGTACTTC
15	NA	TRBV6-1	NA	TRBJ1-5	CASSPSNWGKQPQHF	TGTGCCAGCAGCCCCTCCAACTGGGGAAAACAGCCCCAGCATTTT
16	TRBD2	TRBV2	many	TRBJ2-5	CASSEASGGFQETQYF	TGTGCCAGCAGTGAAGCTAGCGGGGGGTTCCAAGAGACCCAGTACTTC
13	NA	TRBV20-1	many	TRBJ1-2	CSAGRDGNYGYTF	TGCAGTGCTGGTAGGGACGGTAACTATGGCTACACCTTC
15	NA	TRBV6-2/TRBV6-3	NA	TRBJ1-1	CASSYSAPMNTEAFF	TGTGCCAGCAGTTACTCAGCACCGATGAACACTGAAGCTTTCTTT
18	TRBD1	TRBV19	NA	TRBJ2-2	CASKSTTTGGWNTGELFF	TGTGCCAGTAAATCAACCACCACAGGGGGATGGAACACCGGGGAGCTGTTTTTT
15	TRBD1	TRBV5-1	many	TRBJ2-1	CASSFGQGRHNEQFF	TGCGCCAGCAGCTTTGGACAGGGGCGACACAATGAGCAGTTCTTC
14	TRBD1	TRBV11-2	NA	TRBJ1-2	CASSLDRATYGYTF	TGCGCCAGCAGCCTGGACAGGGCGACCTATGGCTACACCTTC
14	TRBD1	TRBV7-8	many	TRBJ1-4	CASSLGQTNEKLFF	TGTGCCAGCAGCTTGGGACAGACTAATGAAAAACTGTTTTTT
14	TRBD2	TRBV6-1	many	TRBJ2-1	CASPSGGGAGEQFF	TGTGCCTCACCGAGTGGCGGGGGGGCCGGAGAGCAGTTCTTC
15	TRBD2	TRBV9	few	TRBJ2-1	CASSVEGREYNEQFF	TGTGCCAGCAGCGTAGAGGGGAGGGAGTACAATGAGCAGTTCTTC
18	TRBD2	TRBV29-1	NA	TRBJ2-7	CSVEDMNRVLALNYEQYF	TGCAGCGTTGAAGATATGAACCGGGTACTAGCGCTAAACTACGAGCAGTACTTC
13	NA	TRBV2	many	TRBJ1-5	CASSVYSNQPQHF	TGTGCCAGCAGCGTTTATAGCAATCAGCCCCAGCATTTT
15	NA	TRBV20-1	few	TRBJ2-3	CSARDPARGGDTQYF	TGCAGTGCTAGAGATCCGGCCAGGGGGGGGGATACGCAGTATTTT
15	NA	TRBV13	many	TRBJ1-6	CASSSRDSGNSPLHF	TGTGCCAGCAGCTCCCGTGACAGTGGGAATTCACCCCTCCACTTT
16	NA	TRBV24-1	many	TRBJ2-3	CATSDHRGTGTDTQYF	TGTGCCACCAGTGACCACCGGGGGACAGGCACAGATACGCAGTATTTT
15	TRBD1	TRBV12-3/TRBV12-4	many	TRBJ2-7	CASTQGWDRVHEQYF	TGTGCCAGCACTCAAGGTTGGGACAGGGTCCACGAGCAGTACTTC
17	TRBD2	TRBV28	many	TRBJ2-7	CASSHGLAGGLNDEQYF	TGTGCCAGCAGTCACGGACTAGCGGGGGGCCTAAACGACGAGCAGTACTTC
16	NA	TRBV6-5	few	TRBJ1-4	CASSYSSRATNEKLFF	TGTGCCAGCAGTTACTCGAGCAGGGCTACTAATGAAAAACTGTTTTTT
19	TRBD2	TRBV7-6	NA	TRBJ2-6	CASSSGLAGTPSGANVLTF	TGTGCCAGCAGCTCGGGACTAGCGGGGACCCCTTCTGGGGCCAACGTCCTGACTTTC
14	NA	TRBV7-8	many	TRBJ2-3	CASSRGDAEDTQYF	TGTGCCAGCAGCCGCGGGGATGCGGAAGATACGCAGTATTTT
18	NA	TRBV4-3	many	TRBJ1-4	CASSQEFYVEGPNEKLFF	TGCGCCAGCAGCCAAGAGTTTTACGTGGAGGGACCTAATGAAAAACTGTTTTTT
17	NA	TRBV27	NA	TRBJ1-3	CASSLSLGEYSGNTIYF	TGTGCCAGCAGTTTATCGTTGGGAGAATACTCTGGAAACACCATATATTTT
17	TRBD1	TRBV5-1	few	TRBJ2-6	CASSLTGVNSGANVLTF	TGCGCCAGCAGCTTGACAGGGGTAAATTCTGGGGCCAACGTCCTGACTTTC
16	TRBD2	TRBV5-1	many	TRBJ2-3	CASSYTGTSGTDTQYF	TGCGCCAGCAGCTATACCGGGACTAGCGGAACAGATACGCAGTATTTT
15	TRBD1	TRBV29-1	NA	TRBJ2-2	CSVDPGQGYTGELFF	TGCAGCGTTGACCCCGGACAGGGATACACCGGGGAGCTGTTTTTT
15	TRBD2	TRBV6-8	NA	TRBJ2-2	CASSEEAGWTGELFF	TGTGCCAGCAGTGAAGAAGCGGGATGGACCGGGGAGCTGTTTTTT
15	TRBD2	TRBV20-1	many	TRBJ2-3	CSAPRSGVVTDTQYF	TGCAGTGCACCTCGTAGCGGGGTCGTCACAGATACGCAGTATTTT
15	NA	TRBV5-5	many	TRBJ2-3	CASSFPRGGTDTQYF	TGTGCCAGCAGCTTCCCACGCGGGGGCACAGATACGCAGTATTTT
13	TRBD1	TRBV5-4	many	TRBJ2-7	CASSVTGDYEQYF	TGTGCCAGCAGCGTGACAGGGGACTACGAGCAGTACTTC
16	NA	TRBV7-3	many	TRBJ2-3	CASSPGRSGSADTQYF	TGTGCCAGCAGCCCCGGAAGGAGCGGATCCGCTGATACGCAGTATTTT
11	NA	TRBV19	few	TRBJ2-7	CASSIGNEQYF	TGTGCCAGTAGTATAGGCAACGAGCAGTACTTC
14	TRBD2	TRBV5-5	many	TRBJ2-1	CASSSGGLYNEQFF	TGTGCCAGCAGCTCGGGGGGGCTCTACAATGAGCAGTTCTTC
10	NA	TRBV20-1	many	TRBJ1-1	CSAWDLKAFF	TGCAGTGCTTGGGACCTGAAAGCTTTCTTT
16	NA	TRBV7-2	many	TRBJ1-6	CASSLVVGARPSPLHF	TGTGCCAGCAGCTTAGTAGTGGGGGCCAGGCCATCACCCCTCCACTTT